These 24 T cell receptor beta chains originate from one sample sequenced in a study of T cell responses to AZD1222 COVID-19 vaccine. Profiled with immunoSEQ multiplex PCR; TCRdb holds only in-frame clones, not every one. Seen here are roughly 120,000 clones, approximately 90% observed once, and the top ten hold about 3.3%. This specimen consisted of peripheral blood, obtained on day 0 of AZD1222 vaccination. Source of these receptors: an adult in good health.

V is TRBV13 and J is TRBJ2-1; D unclear. CDR3 length: 15 residues. Germline V lookup: CDR1 PRHDT, CDR2 FYEKMQ (reference sequence). The V end lost 5 bases, the J end lost 7 bases, and 18 bases lay between the germline ends. CDR3 DNA: TGTGCCAGCAGCCGAGTGACGGGCTTACTGAATGAGCAGTTCTTC. It codes for CASSRVTGLLNEQFF.

The chain combines TRBV5-1 with TRBJ2-7; weak D call: TRBD2 (6 bases). Trimming left V 0 bases short and J 1 base short, with 8 bases between. CDR3 size: 14 residues. The germline gives CDR1 SGHRS, CDR2 YFSETQ. The CDR3 DNA follows: TGCGCCAGCAGCTTGGCCGGGGGATCCTACGAGCAGTACTTC. Translating gives CASSLAGGSYEQYF. Filled out from reference TRBV5-1 and TRBJ2-7, the complete variable domain reads KAGVTQTPRYLIKTRGQQVTLSCSPISGHRSVSWYQQTPGQGLQFLFEYFSETQRNKGNFPGRFSGRQFSNSRSEMNVSTLELGDSALYLCASSLAGGSYEQYFGPGTRLTVT.

V is TRBV7-9 and J is TRBJ2-7; D may be TRBD1 (6 bases). Germline values: CDR1 SEHNR, CDR2 FQNEAQ (reference sequence). The CDR3 extends over 14 amino acids. Between the trimmed V and J ends, which lost 0 bases and 3 bases, there was a span of 9 bases. The CDR3 protein is CASSLAAQGYEQYF. The CDR3 nucleotides read TGTGCCAGCAGCTTAGCAGCACAGGGCTACGAGCAGTACTTC. Looking up the rest from reference TRBV7-9 and TRBJ2-7 gives the full variable domain: DTGVSQNPRHKITKRGQNVTFRCDPISEHNRLYWYRQTLGQGPEFLTYFQNEAQLEKSRLLSDRFSAERPKGSFSTLEIQRTEQGDSAMYLCASSLAAQGYEQYFGPGTRLTVT.

This clone was picked up a small number of times. The chain employs TRBV7-9 and TRBJ2-3, with D perhaps TRBD2 (6 bases). Per the germline V gene, CDR1 is SEHNR and CDR2 is FQNEAQ (reference sequence). The CDR3 has 16 amino acids. Between the trimmed V and J ends, which lost 5 bases and 2 bases, there was a span of 17 bases. Written as DNA, the CDR3 is TGTGCCAGCAGCGAACATCTAGCGACCAACACAGATACGCAGTATTTT. Amino acids: CASSEHLATNTDTQYF. Supplemented by reference TRBV7-9 and TRBJ2-3, the full variable domain reads DTGVSQNPRHKITKRGQNVTFRCDPISEHNRLYWYRQTLGQGPEFLTYFQNEAQLEKSRLLSDRFSAERPKGSFSTLEIQRTEQGDSAMYLCASSEHLATNTDTQYFGPGTRLTVL.

The chain employs TRBV7-2 and TRBJ2-7; D possibly corresponds to TRBD2 (5 bases). The CDR3 runs 15 residues. The germline CDR1 and CDR2 sequences are SGHTA and FQGNSA. The V gene lost 1 base and the J gene lost 3 bases, with 13 bases spanning the gap. In DNA form, the CDR3 reads TGTGCCAGCAGCTTAGAAGTGCTAGCTCGCTACGAGCAGTACTTC. It encodes CASSLEVLARYEQYF.

This clone was detected once. The chain has TRBV3-1 (or the pseudogene TRBV3-2) and TRBJ2-2; weak D call: TRBD1 (6 bases). CDR3 length: 16 amino acids. Trimming took 7 bases from V and 6 from J, leaving 21 bases between them. Germline-derived CDR1 and CDR2 are LGHDT and YNNKEL (reference sequence). Written as DNA, the CDR3 is TGTGCCAGCACCCCCCAGGGGCAGGGGAAGGCCGGGGAGCTGTTTTTT. Translation gives CASTPQGQGKAGELFF.

A remark on this clone: The junction shows a germline mismatch at one end, possibly a read error. The chain recombines TRBV7-7 with TRBJ2-5; a weak D match, TRBD1 (5 bases). Germline V gene data show CDR1 as SSHAT and CDR2 as FNYEAQ (reference sequence). This CDR3 has 14 residues. This CDR3 reads CASSLAGSQETQYF. The CDR3 DNA follows: TGTGCTAGCAGCTTAGCAGGGTCCCAAGAGACCCAGTACTTC.

This chain joins TRBV28 and TRBJ1-2; 7 bases are shared with TRBD1. Germline V gene lookup returns CDR1 MDHEN and CDR2 SYDVKM. V lost 4 bases, J lost 2 bases, and 4 bases stayed unmatched. This CDR3 spans 14 amino acids. The CDR3 bases are TGTGCCAGCAGTTCCCCGGGACAGAACTATGGCTACACCTTC. The encoded protein is CASSSPGQNYGYTF.

The rearrangement uses TRBV2 and TRBJ2-5; TRBD2 matches 10 bases. With 3 bases clipped from V and 3 bases from J, the junction kept 4 bases outside the gene matches. Per the germline V gene, CDR1 is SNHLY and CDR2 is FYNNEI. This CDR3 is built from 15 residues. The CDR3 DNA reads as TGTGCCAGCAGTGAGCCAGCGGGAGGGAAAGAGACCCAGTACTTC. Protein product: CASSEPAGGKETQYF.

The chain uses TRBV28 and TRBJ2-3, with 9 bases identical to TRBD2. J lost 5 bases, V lost 4 bases, and 13 bases had no gene match. The germline gives CDR1 MDHEN, CDR2 SYDVKM. This CDR3 contains 17 residues. As DNA, the CDR3 is TGTGCCAGCAGTTCTCTAGCGGGACTACGATGGGGAGATACGCAGTATTTT. Its translation is CASSSLAGLRWGDTQYF.

The V and J genes are TRBV19 and TRBJ2-2; 11 nucleotides align to TRBD1. This CDR3 contains 16 residues. CDR1 is LNHDA and CDR2 is SQIVND in the germline V gene (reference sequence). V lost 10 bases to trimming and J lost 4 bases; unmatched junction nucleotides: 11. The CDR3 loop is CATTKGQGVGTGELFF. The DNA for the CDR3 is TGTGCCACGACTAAGGGACAGGGGGTTGGCACCGGGGAGCTGTTTTTT.

This clone was observed once. The chain has TRBV7-8 and TRBJ1-2, with unresolved D. The CDR3 runs to 13 residues. Looked up from germline, CDR1 is SGHVS and CDR2 is FQNEAQ. V dropped 6 bases and J dropped 3 bases, with 11 bases sitting between them. CDR3 sequence reads: CASRSIGDYGYTF. In nucleotides, the CDR3 is TGTGCCAGCAGATCAATTGGGGACTATGGCTACACCTTC.

The chain combines TRBV9 with TRBJ2-1; 10 nucleotides line up with TRBD2. There are 17 residues in the CDR3. CDR1 and CDR2 (germline): SGDLS, YYNGEE. Trimming took 0 bases from V and 9 from J; bases not matched to a gene: 12. The CDR3, as DNA: TGTGCCAGCAGCGTAGGTGGGGGACGACTAGCGGGTGTTGAGCAGTTCTTC. It is translated as CASSVGGGRLAGVEQFF.

The chain has TRBV6-1 and TRBJ1-6, with D possibly TRBD1 on 5 matching bases. V gave up 3 bases and J gave up 8 bases, with 11 bases separating them. Germline CDR1 and CDR2: MNHNS and SASEGT. CDR3 length: 14 amino acids. The CDR3 DNA reads TGTGCCAGCAGTGAGTCAGGGTGGGATTCACCCCTCCACTTT. Protein sequence: CASSESGWDSPLHF.

The chain combines TRBV18 with TRBJ1-6, with D uncertain. Looked up from germline, CDR1 is KGHSH and CDR2 is LQKENI. This CDR3 region has 16 residues. V lost 3 bases, J lost 0 bases, and 9 bases lay in between. The CDR3: CASSPSPSSYNSPLHF. The CDR3 region has the DNA TGTGCCAGCTCACCGAGTCCGAGCTCCTATAATTCACCCCTCCACTTT. Based on the CDR3 plus reference TRBV18 and TRBJ1-6, the full variable domain is NAGVMQNPRHLVRRRGQEARLRCSPMKGHSHVYWYRQLPEEGLKFMVYLQKENIIDESGMPKERFSAEFPKEGPSILRIQQVVRGDSAAYFCASSPSPSSYNSPLHFGNGTRLTVT.

The chain joins TRBV19 to TRBJ1-4; tentatively, D is TRBD1 (6 bases). Germline V gene data show CDR1 as LNHDA and CDR2 as SQIVND (reference sequence). V lost 3 bases, J lost 7 bases, and 12 bases lay in between. This CDR3 spans 14 amino acids. Here the CDR3 reads CASSISQGGEKLFF. For the CDR3, the DNA is TGTGCCAGTAGTATTTCACAGGGCGGTGAAAAACTGTTTTTT.

The chain carries TRBV2 and TRBJ2-1; D tentatively fits TRBD1 or TRBD2 (5 bases each). Germline CDR1 is SNHLY and CDR2 is FYNNEI. V was clipped by 4 bases and J by 3 bases, with 13 bases between them. The CDR3 is made up of 15 amino acids. CDR3 loop: CASSVKGDGYNEQFF. The CDR3 DNA sequence: TGTGCCAGCAGTGTGAAAGGGGACGGCTACAATGAGCAGTTCTTC. The complete variable domain, with remaining parts taken from reference TRBV2 and TRBJ2-1, reads EPEVTQTPSHQVTQMGQEVILRCVPISNHLYFYWYRQILGQKVEFLVSFYNNEISEKSEIFDDQFSVERPDGSNFTLKIRSTKLEDSAMYFCASSVKGDGYNEQFFGPGTRLTVL.

This rearrangement joins TRBV24-1 to TRBJ2-1; D possibly corresponds to TRBD1 (5 bases). The CDR3 sequence is 15 residues long. CDR1 and CDR2 from the germline V gene are KGHDR and SFDVKD. The V gene lost 1 base and the J gene lost 3 bases, with 9 bases spanning the gap. The CDR3 protein is CATSDLRGLYNEQFF. CDR3 nucleotides: TGTGCCACCAGTGATTTAAGGGGTCTCTACAATGAGCAGTTCTTC.

The chain recombines TRBV7-6 with TRBJ2-3, with D possibly TRBD1 on 6 matching bases. CDR1 and CDR2 from the germline V gene are SGHVS and FNYEAQ. Trimming shortened V by 4 bases and J by 2 bases, and 13 bases separated the two germline ends. CDR3 length equals 15 residues. The CDR3 region has the DNA TGTGCCAGCAGCTCCACAGGGCCTCCCACAGATACGCAGTATTTT. Encoded protein: CASSSTGPPTDTQYF.

V gene TRBV28 combines with J gene TRBJ2-6; D gene unclear. V shed 2 bases and J shed 0 bases, with 5 bases lying between them. This CDR3 contains 15 residues. The germline V gene encodes CDR1 MDHEN and CDR2 SYDVKM. CDR3 nucleotide sequence: TGTGCCAGCAGTTTAGACAACTCTGGGGCCAACGTCCTGACTTTC. Translation: CASSLDNSGANVLTF.

J is TRBJ2-7 and V is TRBV19; TRBD2 agrees at 14 bases. The CDR3 totals 17 residues. Germline CDR1 reads LNHDA; CDR2 reads SQIVND (reference sequence). V shed 3 bases and J 6 bases; nucleotides not matched to a gene: 10. The CDR3 protein is CASSIGGLAGESGEQYF. The CDR3 region has the DNA TGTGCCAGTAGTATCGGGGGACTAGCGGGAGAATCCGGCGAGCAGTACTTC.

A remark on this clone: The same CDR3 also results from other DNA sequences found in this sample. The CDR3 bases are TGTGCCAGCAGCTTAGGACAGGGGGCTAACTATGGCTACACCTTC. Translated: CASSLGQGANYGYTF. The chain joins TRBV7-2 to TRBJ1-2; 9 bases fit TRBD1. The trim removed 1 base at V and 0 bases at J, leaving 0 bases unmatched. Germline V gives CDR1 SGHTA, CDR2 FQGNSA. This CDR3 has 15 residues. The variable domain in full, with the rest retrieved from reference TRBV7-2 and TRBJ1-2, is GAGVSQSPSNKVTEKGKDVELRCDPISGHTALYWYRQSLGQGLEFLIYFQGNSAPDKSGLPSDRFSAERTGGSVSTLTIQRTQQEDSAVYLCASSLGQGANYGYTFGSGTRLTVV.

The rearrangement links TRBV30 to TRBJ1-6, with 7 bases matching TRBD1. Germline assignment: CDR1 GTSNPN and CDR2 SVGIG (reference sequence). After removal of 4 bases from V and 7 bases from J, the junction contained 10 bases not matched to a gene. The CDR3 contains 15 residues. The CDR3 region is CAWTAGGARNSPLHF. The CDR3 bases are TGTGCCTGGACCGCAGGGGGGGCAAGGAATTCACCCCTCCACTTT. Full variable domain (outside the CDR3, taken from reference TRBV30 and TRBJ1-6): SQTIHQWPATLVQPVGSPLSLECTVEGTSNPNLYWYRQAAGRGLQLLFYSVGIGQISSEVPQNLSASRPQDRQFILSSKKLLLSDSGFYLCAWTAGGARNSPLHFGNGTRLTVT.

J is TRBJ2-5 and V is TRBV7-4; TRBD2 agrees at 7 bases. V dropped 3 bases and J dropped 4; count of bases not matched to a gene: 5. The CDR3 is 14 residues long. Germline V gene sequence: CDR1 SGHVT, CDR2 SQSDAQ. For the CDR3, the DNA is TGTGCCAGCAGCTTTCTCAGGGAGGGAGAGACCCAGTACTTC. This encodes CASSFLREGETQYF.